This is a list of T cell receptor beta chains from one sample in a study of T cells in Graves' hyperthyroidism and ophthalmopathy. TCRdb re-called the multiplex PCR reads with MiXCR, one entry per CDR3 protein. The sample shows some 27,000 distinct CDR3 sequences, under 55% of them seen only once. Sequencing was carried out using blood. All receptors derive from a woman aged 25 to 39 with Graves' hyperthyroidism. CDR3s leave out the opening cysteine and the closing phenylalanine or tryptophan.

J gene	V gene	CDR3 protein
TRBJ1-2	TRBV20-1	SARDSGATSYGYT
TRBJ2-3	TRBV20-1	SASRDVKQY
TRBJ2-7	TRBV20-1	SARMLAGTSYEQY
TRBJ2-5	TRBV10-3	AISESAAETQY
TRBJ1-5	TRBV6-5	ASSYLYEH
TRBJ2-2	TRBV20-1	SARDQGAYGELF
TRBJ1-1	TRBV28	ASSLGGRGKAF
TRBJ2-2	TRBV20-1	SARPALGTGELF
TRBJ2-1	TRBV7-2	ASSSGLSNQQF
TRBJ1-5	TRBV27	ASSLSWGQGSNQPQH
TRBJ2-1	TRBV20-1	SATTGRDLYEQF
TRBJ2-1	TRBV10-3	AISPGLAEDNEQF
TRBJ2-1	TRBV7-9	ASSRVAGVSEQF
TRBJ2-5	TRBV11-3	ASSSEETQY
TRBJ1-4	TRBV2	AGSASGGREKLF
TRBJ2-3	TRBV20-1	SAERLGASGTDTQY
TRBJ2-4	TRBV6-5	ASKGLTKNIQY
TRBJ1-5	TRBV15	ATSRAPGEPQH
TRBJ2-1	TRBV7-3	ASSLGPARLNEQF
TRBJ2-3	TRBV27	ASKERGGDTQY
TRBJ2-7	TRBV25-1	ASGQGSKEQY
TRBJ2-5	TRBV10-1	ASRTSGNTGETQY
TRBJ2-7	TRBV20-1	SASRSGSGSGMNEQY
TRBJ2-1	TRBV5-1	ASSGLAGAREQF